This T cell receptor beta chain emerged from a study of CD8+ T cells in alopecia areata. Extracted from the samples, RNA was reverse transcribed into cDNA to serve as the sequencing template. TCRdb keeps only in-frame clones here, not all; method: immunoSEQ multiplex PCR. The sample carries approximately 140,000 clones, roughly 50% recorded once. This clone came up a few times. V was clipped by 6 bases and J by 0 bases, with 11 bases between them. In germline, CDR1 is SQVTM, CDR2 ANQGSEA. The length of the CDR3 is 13 residues. Sequenced sample: CD4+ T cells sorted from blood. The rearrangement joins TRBV29-1 to TRBJ1-1, with TRBD1 as a possible D gene (6 bases). This clonotype was sampled from a human donor with alopecia areata. CDR3: CSVTRTVNTEAFF. The CDR3 region has the DNA TGCAGCGTCACCCGGACAGTGAACACTGAAGCTTTCTTT. The variable domain in full, with the rest retrieved from reference TRBV29-1 and TRBJ1-1, is SAVISQKPSRDICQRGTSLTIQCQVDSQVTMMFWYRQQPGQSLTLIATANQGSEATYESGFVIDKFPISRPNLTFSTLTVSNMSPEDSSIYLCSVTRTVNTEAFFGQGTRLTVV.